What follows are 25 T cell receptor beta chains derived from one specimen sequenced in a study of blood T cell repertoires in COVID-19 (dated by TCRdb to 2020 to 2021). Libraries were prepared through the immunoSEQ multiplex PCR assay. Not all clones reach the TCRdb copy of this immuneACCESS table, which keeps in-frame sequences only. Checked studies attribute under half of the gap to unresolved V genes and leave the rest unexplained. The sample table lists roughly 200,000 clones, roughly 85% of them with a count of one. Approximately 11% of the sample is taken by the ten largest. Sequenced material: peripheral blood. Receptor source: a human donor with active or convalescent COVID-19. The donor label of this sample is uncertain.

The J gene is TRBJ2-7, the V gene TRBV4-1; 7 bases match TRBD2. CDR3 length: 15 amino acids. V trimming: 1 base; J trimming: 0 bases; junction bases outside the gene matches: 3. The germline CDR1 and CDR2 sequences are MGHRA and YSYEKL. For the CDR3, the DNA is TGCGCCAGCAGCCAAGTTGCGGGGGACTCCTACGAGCAGTACTTC. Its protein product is CASSQVAGDSYEQYF.

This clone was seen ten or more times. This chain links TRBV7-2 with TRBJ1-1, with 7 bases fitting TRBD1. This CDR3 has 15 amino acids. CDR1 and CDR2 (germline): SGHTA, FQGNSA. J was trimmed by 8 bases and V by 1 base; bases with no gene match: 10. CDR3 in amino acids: CASSLDWGRGREAFF. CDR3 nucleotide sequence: TGTGCCAGCAGCTTAGACTGGGGAAGGGGGCGGGAAGCTTTCTTT.

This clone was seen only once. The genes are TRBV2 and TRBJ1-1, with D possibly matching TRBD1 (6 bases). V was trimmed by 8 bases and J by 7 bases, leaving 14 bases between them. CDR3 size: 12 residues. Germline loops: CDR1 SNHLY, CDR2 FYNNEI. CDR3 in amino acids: CASARDRFEAFF. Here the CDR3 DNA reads TGTGCCAGCGCTAGAGACAGGTTTGAAGCTTTCTTT.

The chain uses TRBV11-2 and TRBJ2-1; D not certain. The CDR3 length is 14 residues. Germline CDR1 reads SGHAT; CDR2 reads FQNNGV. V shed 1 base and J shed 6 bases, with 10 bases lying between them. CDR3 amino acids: CASSLVILSNEQFF. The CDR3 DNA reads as TGTGCCAGCAGCTTAGTGATCCTTAGCAATGAGCAGTTCTTC.

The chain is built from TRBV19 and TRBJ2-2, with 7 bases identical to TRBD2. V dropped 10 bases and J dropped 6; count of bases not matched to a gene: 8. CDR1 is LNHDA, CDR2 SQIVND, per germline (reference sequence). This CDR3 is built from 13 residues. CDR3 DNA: TGTGCCACTCCGGGGAGGGCGGCCGGGGAGCTGTTTTTT. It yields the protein CATPGRAAGELFF.

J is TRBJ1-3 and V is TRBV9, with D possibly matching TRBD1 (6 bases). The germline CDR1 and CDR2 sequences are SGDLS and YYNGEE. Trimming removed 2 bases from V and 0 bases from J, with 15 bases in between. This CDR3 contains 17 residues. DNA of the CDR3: TGTGCCAGCAGCGTCCGAGAAACAGGGAACTCTGGAAACACCATATATTTT. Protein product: CASSVRETGNSGNTIYF.

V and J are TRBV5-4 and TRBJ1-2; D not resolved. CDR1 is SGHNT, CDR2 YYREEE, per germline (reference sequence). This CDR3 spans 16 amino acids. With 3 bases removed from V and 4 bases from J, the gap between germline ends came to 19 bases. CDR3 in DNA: TGTGCCAGCAGCTCCGGTTCCGGGTGGGCGGGCTATGGCTACACCTTC. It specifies CASSSGSGWAGYGYTF.

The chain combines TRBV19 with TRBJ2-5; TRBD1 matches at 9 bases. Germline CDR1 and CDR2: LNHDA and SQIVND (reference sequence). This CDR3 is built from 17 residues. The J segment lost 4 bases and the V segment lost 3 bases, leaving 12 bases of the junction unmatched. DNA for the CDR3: TGTGCCAGTAGTATTACTTCCGGACAGGGGTATAGAGAGACCCAGTACTTC. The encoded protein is CASSITSGQGYRETQYF.

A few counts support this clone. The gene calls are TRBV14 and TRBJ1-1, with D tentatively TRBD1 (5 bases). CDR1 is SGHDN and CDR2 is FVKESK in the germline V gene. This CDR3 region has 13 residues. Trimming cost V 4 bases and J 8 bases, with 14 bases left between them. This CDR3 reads CASSPIIGAEAFF. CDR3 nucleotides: TGTGCCAGCAGCCCTATTATAGGGGCGGAAGCTTTCTTT.

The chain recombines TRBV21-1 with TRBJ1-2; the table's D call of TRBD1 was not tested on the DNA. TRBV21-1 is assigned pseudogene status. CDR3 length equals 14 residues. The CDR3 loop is CASSKIDTGAGYTF. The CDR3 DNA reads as TGTGCCAGCAGCAAAATTGACACAGGGGCGGGCTACACCTTC.

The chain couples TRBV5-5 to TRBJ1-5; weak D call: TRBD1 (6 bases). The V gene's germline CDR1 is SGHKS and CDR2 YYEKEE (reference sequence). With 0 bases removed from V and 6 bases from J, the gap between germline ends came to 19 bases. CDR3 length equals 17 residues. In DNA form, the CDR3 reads TGTGCCAGCAGCTTGGAACGGGACCGGATAGGGGGTCAGCCCCAGCATTTT. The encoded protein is CASSLERDRIGGQPQHF.

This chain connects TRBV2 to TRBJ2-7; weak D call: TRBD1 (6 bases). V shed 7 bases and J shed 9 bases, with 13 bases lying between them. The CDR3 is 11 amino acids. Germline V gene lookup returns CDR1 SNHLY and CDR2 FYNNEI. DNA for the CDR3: TGTGCCAGCACTCTGGGGGCGGGGCAGTACTTC. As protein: CASTLGAGQYF.

CDR3 residues: CASSAVDNYGYTF. CDR3 in DNA: TGTGCCAGCAGCGCGGTAGATAACTATGGCTACACCTTC. The V and J genes are TRBV7-9 and TRBJ1-2; D is uncertain. V lost 5 bases and J lost 1, with 8 bases in between. Germline values: CDR1 SEHNR, CDR2 FQNEAQ (reference sequence). CDR3 length: 13 amino acids.

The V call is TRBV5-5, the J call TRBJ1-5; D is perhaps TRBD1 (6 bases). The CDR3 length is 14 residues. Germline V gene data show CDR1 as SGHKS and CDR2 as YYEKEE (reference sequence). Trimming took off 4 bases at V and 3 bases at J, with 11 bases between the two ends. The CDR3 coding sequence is TGTGCCAGCAGCACGGACAGTTTCAATCAGCCCCAGCATTTT. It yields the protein CASSTDSFNQPQHF. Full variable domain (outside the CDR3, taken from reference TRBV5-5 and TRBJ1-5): DAGVTQSPTHLIKTRGQQVTLRCSPISGHKSVSWYQQVLGQGPQFIFQYYEKEERGRGNFPDRFSARQFPNYSSELNVNALLLGDSALYLCASSTDSFNQPQHFGDGTRLSIL.

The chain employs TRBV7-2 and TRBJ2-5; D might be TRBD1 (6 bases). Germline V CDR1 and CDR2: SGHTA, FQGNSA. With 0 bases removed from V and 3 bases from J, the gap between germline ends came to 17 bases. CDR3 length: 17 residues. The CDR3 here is CASSLAFPGATEETQYF. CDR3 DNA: TGTGCCAGCAGCTTAGCGTTCCCAGGGGCGACTGAAGAGACCCAGTACTTC.

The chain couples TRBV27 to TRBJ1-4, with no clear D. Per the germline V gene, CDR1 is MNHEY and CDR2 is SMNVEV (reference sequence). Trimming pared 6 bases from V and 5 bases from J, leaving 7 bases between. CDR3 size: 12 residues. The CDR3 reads CASRRLNEKLFF. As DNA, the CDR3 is TGTGCCAGCAGGCGGCTAAATGAAAAACTGTTTTTT.

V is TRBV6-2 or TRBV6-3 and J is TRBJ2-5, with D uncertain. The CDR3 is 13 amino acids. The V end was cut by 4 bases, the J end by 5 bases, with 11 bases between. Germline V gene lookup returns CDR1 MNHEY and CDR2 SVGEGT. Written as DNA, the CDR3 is TGTGCCAGCAGTTCAATAGCCAAGGAGACCCAGTACTTC. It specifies CASSSIAKETQYF.

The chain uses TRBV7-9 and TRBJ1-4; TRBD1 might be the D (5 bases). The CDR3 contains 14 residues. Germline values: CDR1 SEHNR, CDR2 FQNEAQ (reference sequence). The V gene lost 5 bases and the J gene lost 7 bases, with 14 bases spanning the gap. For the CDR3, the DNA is TGTGCCAGCAGCCCCGGGGGGGGGTTTGAAAAACTGTTTTTT. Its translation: CASSPGGGFEKLFF.

The CDR3 nucleotides are TGTGCCAGCAGCCGGGGGGGGTTGGAGACCCAGTACTTC. Protein product: CASSRGGLETQYF. V and J are TRBV11-3 and TRBJ2-5; 8 bases fit TRBD2. V shed 5 bases and J 5 bases; nucleotides not matched to a gene: 4. The CDR3 is made up of 13 amino acids. CDR1 and CDR2 (germline): SGHNT, YENEEA.

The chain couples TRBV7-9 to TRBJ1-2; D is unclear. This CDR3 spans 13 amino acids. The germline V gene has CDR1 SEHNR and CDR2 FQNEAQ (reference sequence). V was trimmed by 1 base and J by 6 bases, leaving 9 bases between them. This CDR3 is CASSLGGFDGYTF. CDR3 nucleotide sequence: TGTGCCAGCAGCTTAGGAGGTTTCGATGGCTACACCTTC.

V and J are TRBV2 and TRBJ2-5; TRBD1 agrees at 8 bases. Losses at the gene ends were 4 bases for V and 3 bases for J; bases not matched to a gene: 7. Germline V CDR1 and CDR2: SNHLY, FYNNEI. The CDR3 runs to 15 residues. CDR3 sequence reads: CASSGTGFGKETQYF. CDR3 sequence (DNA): TGTGCCAGCAGTGGGACAGGGTTTGGGAAAGAGACCCAGTACTTC.

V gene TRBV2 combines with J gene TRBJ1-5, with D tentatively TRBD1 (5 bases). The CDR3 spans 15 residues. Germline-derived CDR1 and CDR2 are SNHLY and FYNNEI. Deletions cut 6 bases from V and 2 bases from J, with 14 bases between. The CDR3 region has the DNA TGTGCCAGCAGCTGGACACCACGGGGCAATCAGCCCCAGCATTTT. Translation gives CASSWTPRGNQPQHF.

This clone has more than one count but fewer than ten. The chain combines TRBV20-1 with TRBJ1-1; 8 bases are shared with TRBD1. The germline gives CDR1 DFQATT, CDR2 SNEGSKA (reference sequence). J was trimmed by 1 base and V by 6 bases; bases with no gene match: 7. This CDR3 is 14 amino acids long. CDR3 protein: CSASDRGRNTEAFF. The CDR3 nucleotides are TGCAGTGCAAGTGACAGGGGTAGGAACACTGAAGCTTTCTTT.

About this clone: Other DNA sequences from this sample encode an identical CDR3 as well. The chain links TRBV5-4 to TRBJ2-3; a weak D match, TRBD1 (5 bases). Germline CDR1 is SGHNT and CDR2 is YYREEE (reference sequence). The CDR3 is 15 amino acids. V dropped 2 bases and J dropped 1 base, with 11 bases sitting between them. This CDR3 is CASSLDSGGTDTQYF. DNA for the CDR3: TGTGCCAGCAGCTTAGACAGTGGGGGCACAGATACGCAGTATTTT.

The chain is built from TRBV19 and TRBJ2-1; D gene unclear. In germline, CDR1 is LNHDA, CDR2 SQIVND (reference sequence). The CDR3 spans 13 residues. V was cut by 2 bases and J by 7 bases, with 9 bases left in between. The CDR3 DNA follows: TGTGCCAGTAGTATAAATGGCCTGAATGAGCAGTTCTTC. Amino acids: CASSINGLNEQFF.